This T cell receptor (beta chain) came from a study of T cell repertoires in cytomegalovirus infection. At the level of the study: Public TCR beta signatures were indicative of both CMV infection and a matching HLA type. Study-wide results and limits: CMV-specific HLA-C-restricted TCR beta clonotypes dominated the ex vivo response.

In this sample, this clonotype turned up once. Antigen specificity is unknown. TCRdb called the reads again in MiXCR, with one record for every CDR3 protein. The data show about 920,000 distinct CDR3 sequences, roughly 30% seen once. Sequencing used cultured CD8+ T cells from PBMCs, obtained from culture after CMV antigen stimulation. The clonotype originates from a human donor in good health (CMV status not recorded). Some clones in this sample may be carry-over from other donors' samples.

This CDR3 is CASSEWTDTEAFF. CDR3 sequence (DNA): TGTGCCAGCAGTGAATGGACGGACACTGAAGCTTTCTTT. The chain joins TRBV25-1 to TRBJ1-1; D remains ambiguous. CDR1 and CDR2 (germline): MGHDK, SYGVNS. The CDR3 loop spans 13 amino acids. V was cut by 1 base and J by 3 bases, with 6 bases left in between.